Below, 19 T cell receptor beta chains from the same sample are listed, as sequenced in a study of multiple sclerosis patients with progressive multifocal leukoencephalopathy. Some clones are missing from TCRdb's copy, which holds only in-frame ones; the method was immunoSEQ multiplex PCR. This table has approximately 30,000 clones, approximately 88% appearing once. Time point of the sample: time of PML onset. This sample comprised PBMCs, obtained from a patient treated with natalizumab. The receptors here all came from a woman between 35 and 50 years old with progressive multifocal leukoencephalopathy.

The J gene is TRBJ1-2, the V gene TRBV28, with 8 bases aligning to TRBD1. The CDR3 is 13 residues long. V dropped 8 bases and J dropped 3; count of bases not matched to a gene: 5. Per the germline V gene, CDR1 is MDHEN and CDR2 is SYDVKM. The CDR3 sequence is CASERGQDYGYTF. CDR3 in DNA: TGTGCCAGCGAACGGGGACAGGACTATGGCTACACCTTC.

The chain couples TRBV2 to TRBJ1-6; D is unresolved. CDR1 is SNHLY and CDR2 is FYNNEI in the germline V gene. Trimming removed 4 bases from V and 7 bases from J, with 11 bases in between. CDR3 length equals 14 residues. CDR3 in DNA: TGTGCCAGCAGTGGGGAGAATTACAATTCACCCCTCCACTTT. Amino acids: CASSGENYNSPLHF.

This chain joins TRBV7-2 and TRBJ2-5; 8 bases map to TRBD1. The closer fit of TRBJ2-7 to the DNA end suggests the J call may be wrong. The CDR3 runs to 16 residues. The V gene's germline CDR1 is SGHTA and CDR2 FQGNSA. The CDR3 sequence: CASSKQTGDIAYEQYF. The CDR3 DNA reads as TGTGCCAGCAGCAAACAGACAGGGGACATCGCCTACGAGCAGTACTTC.

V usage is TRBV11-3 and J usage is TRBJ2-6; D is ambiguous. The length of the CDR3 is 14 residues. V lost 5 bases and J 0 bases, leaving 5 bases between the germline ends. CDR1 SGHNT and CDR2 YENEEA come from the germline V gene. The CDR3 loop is CASSESSGANVLTF. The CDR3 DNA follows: TGTGCCAGCAGCGAAAGCTCTGGGGCCAACGTCCTGACTTTC. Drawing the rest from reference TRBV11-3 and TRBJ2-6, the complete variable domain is EAGVVQSPRYKIIEKKQPVAFWCNPISGHNTLYWYLQNLGQGPELLIRYENEEAVDDSQLPKDRFSAERLKGVDSTLKIQPAELGDSAVYLCASSESSGANVLTFGAGSRLTVL.

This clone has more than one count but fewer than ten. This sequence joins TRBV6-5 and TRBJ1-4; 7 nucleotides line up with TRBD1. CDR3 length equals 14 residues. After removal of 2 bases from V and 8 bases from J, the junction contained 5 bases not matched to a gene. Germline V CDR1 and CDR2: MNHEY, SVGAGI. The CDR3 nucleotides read TGTGCCAGCAGTTACACAGGGGAAAGCGAAAAACTGTTTTTT. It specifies CASSYTGESEKLFF.

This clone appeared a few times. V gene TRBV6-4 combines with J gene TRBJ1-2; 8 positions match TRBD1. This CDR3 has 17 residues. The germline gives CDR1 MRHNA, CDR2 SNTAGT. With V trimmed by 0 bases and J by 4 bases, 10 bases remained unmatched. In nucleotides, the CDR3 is TGTGCCAGCAGTGACTCGACGTTGGGGACAGGCCTCTATGGCTACACCTTC. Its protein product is CASSDSTLGTGLYGYTF.

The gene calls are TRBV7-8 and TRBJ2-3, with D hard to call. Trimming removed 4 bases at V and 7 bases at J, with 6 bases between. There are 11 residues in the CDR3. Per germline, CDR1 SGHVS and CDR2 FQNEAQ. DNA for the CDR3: TGTGCCAGCAGCTCCTCCAATACGCAGTATTTT. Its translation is CASSSSNTQYF. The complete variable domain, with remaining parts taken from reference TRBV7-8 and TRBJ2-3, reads GAGVSQSPRYKVAKRGQDVALRCDPISGHVSLFWYQQALGQGPEFLTYFQNEAQLDKSGLPSDRFFAERPEGSVSTLKIQRTQQEDSAVYLCASSSSNTQYFGPGTRLTVL.

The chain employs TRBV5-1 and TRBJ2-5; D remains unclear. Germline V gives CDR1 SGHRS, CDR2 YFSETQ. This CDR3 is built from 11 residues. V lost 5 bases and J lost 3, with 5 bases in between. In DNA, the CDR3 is TGCGCCAGCAGTCTGGAAGAGACCCAGTACTTC. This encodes CASSLEETQYF.

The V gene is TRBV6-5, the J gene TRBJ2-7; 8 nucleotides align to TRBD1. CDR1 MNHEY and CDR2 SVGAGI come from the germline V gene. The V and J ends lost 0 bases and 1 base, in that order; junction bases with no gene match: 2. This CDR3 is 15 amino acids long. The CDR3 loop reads CASSYSGTGSYEQYF. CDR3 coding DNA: TGTGCCAGCAGTTACTCGGGGACAGGATCCTACGAGCAGTACTTC.

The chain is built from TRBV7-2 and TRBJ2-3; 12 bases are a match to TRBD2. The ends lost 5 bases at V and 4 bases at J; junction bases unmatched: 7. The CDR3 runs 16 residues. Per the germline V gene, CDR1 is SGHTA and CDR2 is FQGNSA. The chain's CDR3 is CASSTGLAGRADTQYF. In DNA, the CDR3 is TGTGCCAGCAGCACCGGACTAGCGGGACGTGCAGATACGCAGTATTTT.

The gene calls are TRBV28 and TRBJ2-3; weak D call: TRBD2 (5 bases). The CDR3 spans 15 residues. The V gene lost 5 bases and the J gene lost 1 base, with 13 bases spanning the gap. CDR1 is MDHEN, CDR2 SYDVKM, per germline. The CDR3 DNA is TGTGCCAGCAGTGTCCCAGGACTCGGCACAGATACGCAGTATTTT. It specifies CASSVPGLGTDTQYF.

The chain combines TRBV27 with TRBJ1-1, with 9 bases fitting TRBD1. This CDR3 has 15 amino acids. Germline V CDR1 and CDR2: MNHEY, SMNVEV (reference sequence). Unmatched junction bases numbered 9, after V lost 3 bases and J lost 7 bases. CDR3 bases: TGTGCCAGCAGTTTGCCAGGACAGGGGAAGGATGAAGCTTTCTTT. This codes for CASSLPGQGKDEAFF.

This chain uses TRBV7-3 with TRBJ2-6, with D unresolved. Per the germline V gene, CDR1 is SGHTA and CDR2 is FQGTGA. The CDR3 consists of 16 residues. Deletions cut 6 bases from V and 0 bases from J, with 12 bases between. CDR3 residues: CASRYDGSSGANVLTF. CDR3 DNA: TGTGCCAGCAGATACGACGGCAGCTCTGGGGCCAACGTCCTGACTTTC.

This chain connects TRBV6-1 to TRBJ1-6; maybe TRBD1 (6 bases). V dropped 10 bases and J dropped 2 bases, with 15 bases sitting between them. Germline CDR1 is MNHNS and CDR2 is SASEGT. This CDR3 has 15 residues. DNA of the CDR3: TGTGCCACCTCGGAGAGGGACACCTATAATTCACCCCTCCACTTT. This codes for CATSERDTYNSPLHF.

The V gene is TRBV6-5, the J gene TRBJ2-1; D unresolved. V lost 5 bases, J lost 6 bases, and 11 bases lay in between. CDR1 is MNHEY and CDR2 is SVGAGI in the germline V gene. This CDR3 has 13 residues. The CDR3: CASSTLSPNEQFF. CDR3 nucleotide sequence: TGTGCCAGCAGTACCCTCTCTCCCAATGAGCAGTTCTTC.

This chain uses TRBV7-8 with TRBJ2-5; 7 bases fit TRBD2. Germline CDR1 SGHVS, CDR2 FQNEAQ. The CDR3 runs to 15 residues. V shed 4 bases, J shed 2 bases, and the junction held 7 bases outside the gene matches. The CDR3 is CASSSGTIAQETQYF. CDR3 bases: TGTGCCAGCAGCTCCGGGACTATCGCACAAGAGACCCAGTACTTC.

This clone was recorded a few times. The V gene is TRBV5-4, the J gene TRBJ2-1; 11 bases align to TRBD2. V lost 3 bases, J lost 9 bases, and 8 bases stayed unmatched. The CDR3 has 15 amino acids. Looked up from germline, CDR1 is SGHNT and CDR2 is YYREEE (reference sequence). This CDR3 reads CASSYSGRAGGEQFF. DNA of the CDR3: TGTGCCAGCAGCTATAGCGGGAGGGCGGGCGGTGAGCAGTTCTTC. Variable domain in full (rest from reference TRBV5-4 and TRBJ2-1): ETGVTQSPTHLIKTRGQQVTLRCSSQSGHNTVSWYQQALGQGPQFIFQYYREEENGRGNFPPRFSGLQFPNYSSELNVNALELDDSALYLCASSYSGRAGGEQFFGPGTRLTVL.

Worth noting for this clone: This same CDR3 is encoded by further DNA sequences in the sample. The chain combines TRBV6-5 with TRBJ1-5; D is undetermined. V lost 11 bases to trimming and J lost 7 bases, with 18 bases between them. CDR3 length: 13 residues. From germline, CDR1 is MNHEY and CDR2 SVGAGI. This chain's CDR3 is CAAAPHPGQPQHF. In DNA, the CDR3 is TGTGCCGCTGCACCCCACCCGGGGCAGCCCCAGCATTTT.

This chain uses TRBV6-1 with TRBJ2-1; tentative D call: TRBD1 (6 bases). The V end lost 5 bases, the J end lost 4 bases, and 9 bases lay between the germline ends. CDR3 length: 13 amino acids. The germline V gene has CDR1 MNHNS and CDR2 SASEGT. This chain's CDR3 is CASSSTGYNEQFF. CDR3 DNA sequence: TGTGCCAGCAGTTCTACAGGGTACAATGAGCAGTTCTTC.